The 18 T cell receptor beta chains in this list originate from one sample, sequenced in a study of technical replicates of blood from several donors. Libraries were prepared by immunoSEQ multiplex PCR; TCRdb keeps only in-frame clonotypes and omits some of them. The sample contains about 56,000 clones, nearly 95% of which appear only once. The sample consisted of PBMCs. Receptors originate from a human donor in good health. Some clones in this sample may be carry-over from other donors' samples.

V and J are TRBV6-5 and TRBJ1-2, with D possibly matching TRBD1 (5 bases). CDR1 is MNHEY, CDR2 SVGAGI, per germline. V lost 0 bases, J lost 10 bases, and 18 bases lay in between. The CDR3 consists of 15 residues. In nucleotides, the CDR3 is TGTGCCAGCAGTTACTCGCAGGGTAATACCGGTTCCTACACCTTC. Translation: CASSYSQGNTGSYTF.

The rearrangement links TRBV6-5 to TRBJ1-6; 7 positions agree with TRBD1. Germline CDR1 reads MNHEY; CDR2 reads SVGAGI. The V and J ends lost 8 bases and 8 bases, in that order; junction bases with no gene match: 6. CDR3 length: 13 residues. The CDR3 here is CASRGTAHSPLHF. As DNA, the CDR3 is TGTGCCAGCCGAGGGACAGCGCATTCACCCCTCCACTTT.

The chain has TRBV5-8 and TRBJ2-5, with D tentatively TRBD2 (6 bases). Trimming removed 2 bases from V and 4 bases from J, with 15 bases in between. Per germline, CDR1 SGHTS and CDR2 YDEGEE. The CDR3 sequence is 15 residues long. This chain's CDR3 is CASSFSVSGRETQYF. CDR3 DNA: TGTGCCAGCAGCTTTTCGGTGTCCGGGAGAGAGACCCAGTACTTC.

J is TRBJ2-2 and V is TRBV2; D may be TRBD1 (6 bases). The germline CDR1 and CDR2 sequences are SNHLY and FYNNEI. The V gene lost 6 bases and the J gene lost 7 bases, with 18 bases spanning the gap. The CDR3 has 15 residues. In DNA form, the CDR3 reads TGTGCCAGCAGACAAAGAACAGGGTCGAACGGGGAGCTGTTTTTT. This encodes CASRQRTGSNGELFF.

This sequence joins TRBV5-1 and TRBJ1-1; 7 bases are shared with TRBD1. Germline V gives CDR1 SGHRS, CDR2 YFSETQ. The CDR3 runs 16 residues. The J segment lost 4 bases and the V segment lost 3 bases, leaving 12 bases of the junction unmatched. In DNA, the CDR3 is TGCGCCAGCAGCTCGACCGCGACAGGGATGTCCACTGAAGCTTTCTTT. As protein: CASSSTATGMSTEAFF.

CDR3 loop: CSVVRGDEQYF. The CDR3 DNA reads as TGCAGCGTTGTCAGGGGCGACGAGCAGTACTTC. The chain employs TRBV29-1 and TRBJ2-7; TRBD1 is a possible D gene (6 bases). The CDR3 runs 11 residues. Germline-derived CDR1 and CDR2 are SQVTM and ANQGSEA. Between the trimmed V and J ends, which lost 4 bases and 5 bases, there was a span of 9 bases.

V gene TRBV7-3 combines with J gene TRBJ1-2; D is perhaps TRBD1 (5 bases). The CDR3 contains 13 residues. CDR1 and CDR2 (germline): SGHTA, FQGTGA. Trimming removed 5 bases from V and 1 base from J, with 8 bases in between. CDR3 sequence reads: CASSDSDNYGYTF. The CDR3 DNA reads TGTGCCAGCAGCGACAGCGATAACTATGGCTACACCTTC.

CDR3 protein: CASSFTGDGYEQYF. Written as DNA, the CDR3 is TGCGCCAGCAGCTTTACGGGTGACGGATACGAGCAGTACTTC. The chain employs TRBV5-1 and TRBJ2-7; D gene uncertain. Trimming cost V 2 bases and J 4 bases, with 13 bases left between them. Germline CDR1 and CDR2: SGHRS and YFSETQ. CDR3 length equals 14 residues.

CDR3 nucleotides: TGTGCCAGCAGTGAAGGTATCGGGACAGGGGATGAAAAACTGTTTTTT. Translated, it gives CASSEGIGTGDEKLFF. The chain couples TRBV6-1 to TRBJ1-4; TRBD1 agrees at 10 bases. The CDR3 spans 16 residues. Germline lookup yields CDR1 MNHNS and CDR2 SASEGT. V lost 1 base, J lost 6 bases, and 5 bases stayed unmatched.

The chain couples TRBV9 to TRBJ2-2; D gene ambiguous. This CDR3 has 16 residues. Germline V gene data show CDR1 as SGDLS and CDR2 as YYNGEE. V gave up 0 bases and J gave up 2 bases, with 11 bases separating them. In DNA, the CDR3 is TGTGCCAGCAGCGTAGTTGGAGTTACAAACACCGGGGAGCTGTTTTTT. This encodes CASSVVGVTNTGELFF.

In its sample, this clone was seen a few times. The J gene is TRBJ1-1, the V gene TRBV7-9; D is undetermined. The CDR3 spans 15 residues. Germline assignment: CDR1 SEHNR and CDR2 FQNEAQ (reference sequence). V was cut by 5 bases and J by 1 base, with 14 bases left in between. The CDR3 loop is CASSPWESRNTEAFF. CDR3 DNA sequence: TGTGCCAGCAGCCCTTGGGAGAGTAGGAACACTGAAGCTTTCTTT.

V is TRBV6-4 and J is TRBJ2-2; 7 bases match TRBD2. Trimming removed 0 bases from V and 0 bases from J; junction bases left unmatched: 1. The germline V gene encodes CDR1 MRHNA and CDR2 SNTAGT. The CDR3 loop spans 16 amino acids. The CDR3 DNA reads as TGTGCCAGCAGTGACTCGGGGGGGGCGAACACCGGGGAGCTGTTTTTT. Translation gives CASSDSGGANTGELFF.

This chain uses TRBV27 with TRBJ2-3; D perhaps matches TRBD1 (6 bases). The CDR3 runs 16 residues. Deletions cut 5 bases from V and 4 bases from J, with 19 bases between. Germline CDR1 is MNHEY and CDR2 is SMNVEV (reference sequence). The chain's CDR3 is CASSARGRGRADTQYF. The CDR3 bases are TGTGCCAGCAGTGCCCGAGGCAGGGGAAGGGCAGATACGCAGTATTTT.

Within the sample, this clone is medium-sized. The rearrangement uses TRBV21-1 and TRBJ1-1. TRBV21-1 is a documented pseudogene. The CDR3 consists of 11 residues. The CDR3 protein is CASSTGDEAFF. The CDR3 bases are TGTGCCAGCAGCACTGGAGATGAAGCTTTCTTT.

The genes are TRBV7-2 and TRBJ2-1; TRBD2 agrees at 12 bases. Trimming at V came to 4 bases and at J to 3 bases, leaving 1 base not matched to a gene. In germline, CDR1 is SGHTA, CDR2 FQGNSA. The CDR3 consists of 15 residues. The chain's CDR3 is CASSSGLAGYNEQFF. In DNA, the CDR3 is TGTGCCAGCAGCTCGGGACTAGCGGGCTACAATGAGCAGTTCTTC.

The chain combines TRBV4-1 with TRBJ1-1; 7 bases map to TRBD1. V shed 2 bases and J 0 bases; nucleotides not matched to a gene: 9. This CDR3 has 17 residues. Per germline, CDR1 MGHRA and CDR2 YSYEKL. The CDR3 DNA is TGCGCCAGCAGCCAATGGGACAGCCTGTACATGAACACTGAAGCTTTCTTT. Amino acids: CASSQWDSLYMNTEAFF.

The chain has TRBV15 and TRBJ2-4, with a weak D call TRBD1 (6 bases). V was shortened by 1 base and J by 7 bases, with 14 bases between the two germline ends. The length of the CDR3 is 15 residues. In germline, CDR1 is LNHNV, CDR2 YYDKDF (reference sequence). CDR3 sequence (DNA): TGTGCCACCAGCAGAGCCCTGCCCCAGGGGAACATTCAGTACTTC. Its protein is CATSRALPQGNIQYF.

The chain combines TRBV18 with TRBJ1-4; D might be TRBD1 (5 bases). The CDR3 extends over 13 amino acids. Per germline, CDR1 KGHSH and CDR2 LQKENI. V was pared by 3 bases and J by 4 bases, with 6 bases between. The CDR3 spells CASSPDINEKLFF. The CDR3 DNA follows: TGTGCCAGCTCACCGGACATTAATGAAAAACTGTTTTTT.